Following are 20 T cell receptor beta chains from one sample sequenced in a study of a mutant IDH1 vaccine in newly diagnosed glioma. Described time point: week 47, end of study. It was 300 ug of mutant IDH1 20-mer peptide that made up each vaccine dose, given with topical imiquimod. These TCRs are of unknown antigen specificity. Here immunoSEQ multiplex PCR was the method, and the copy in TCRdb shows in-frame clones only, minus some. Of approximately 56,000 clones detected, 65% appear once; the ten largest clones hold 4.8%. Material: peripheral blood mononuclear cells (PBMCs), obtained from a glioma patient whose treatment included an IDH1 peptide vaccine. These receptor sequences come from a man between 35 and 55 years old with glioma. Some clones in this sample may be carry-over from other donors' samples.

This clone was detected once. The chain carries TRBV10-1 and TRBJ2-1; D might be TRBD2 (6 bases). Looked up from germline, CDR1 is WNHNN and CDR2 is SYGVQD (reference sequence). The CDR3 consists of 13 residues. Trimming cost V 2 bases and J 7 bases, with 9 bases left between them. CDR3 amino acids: CASSEAGRNEQFF. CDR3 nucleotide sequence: TGCGCCAGCAGTGAGGCAGGGAGGAATGAGCAGTTCTTC.

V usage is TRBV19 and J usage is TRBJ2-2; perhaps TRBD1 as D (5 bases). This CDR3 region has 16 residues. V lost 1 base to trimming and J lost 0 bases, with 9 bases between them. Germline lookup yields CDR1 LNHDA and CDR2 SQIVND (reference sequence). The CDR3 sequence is CASSIGRGTNTGELFF. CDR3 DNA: TGTGCCAGTAGTATAGGTAGGGGCACGAACACCGGGGAGCTGTTTTTT.

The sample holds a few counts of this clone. The CDR3 loop reads CASRDPTDTQYF. CDR3 DNA sequence: TGCGCCAGCAGGGACCCCACAGATACGCAGTATTTT. This sequence joins TRBV5-1 and TRBJ2-3; the D is unclear. The V end lost 5 bases, the J end lost 2 bases, and 6 bases lay between the germline ends. Germline V CDR1 and CDR2: SGHRS, YFSETQ. This CDR3 has 12 residues. The full variable domain, its missing parts supplied by reference TRBV5-1 and TRBJ2-3, is KAGVTQTPRYLIKTRGQQVTLSCSPISGHRSVSWYQQTPGQGLQFLFEYFSETQRNKGNFPGRFSGRQFSNSRSEMNVSTLELGDSALYLCASRDPTDTQYFGPGTRLTVL.

The CDR3 nucleotides are TGTGCCAGCAGCTTAGAGGGAGCAGGGTCTCAATCTGGGGCCAACGTCCTGACTTTC. Translating gives CASSLEGAGSQSGANVLTF. The chain uses TRBV7-8 and TRBJ2-6; D might be TRBD1 or TRBD2, each matching 5 bases. In germline, CDR1 is SGHVS, CDR2 FQNEAQ. This CDR3 has 19 amino acids. V lost 1 base and J 1 base, leaving 17 bases between the germline ends.

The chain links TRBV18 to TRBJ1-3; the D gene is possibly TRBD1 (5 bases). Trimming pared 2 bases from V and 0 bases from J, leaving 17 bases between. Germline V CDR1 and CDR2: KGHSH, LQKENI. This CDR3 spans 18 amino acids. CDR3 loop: CASSPYSGQQVSGNTIYF. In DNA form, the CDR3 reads TGTGCCAGCTCACCATATTCCGGGCAACAGGTCTCTGGAAACACCATATATTTT.

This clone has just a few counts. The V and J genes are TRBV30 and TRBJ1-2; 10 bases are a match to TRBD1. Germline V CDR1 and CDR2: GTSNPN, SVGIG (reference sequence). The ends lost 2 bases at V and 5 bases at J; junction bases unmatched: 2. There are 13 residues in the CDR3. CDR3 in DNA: TGTGCCTGGAGTTCGGACAGGGGGTATGGCTACACCTTC. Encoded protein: CAWSSDRGYGYTF.

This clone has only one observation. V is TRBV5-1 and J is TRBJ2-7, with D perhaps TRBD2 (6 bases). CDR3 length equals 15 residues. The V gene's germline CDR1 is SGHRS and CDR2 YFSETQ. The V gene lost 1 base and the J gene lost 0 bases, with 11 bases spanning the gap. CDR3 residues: CASSLLAGSSYEQYF. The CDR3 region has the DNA TGCGCCAGCAGCTTGTTGGCGGGGAGCTCCTACGAGCAGTACTTC.

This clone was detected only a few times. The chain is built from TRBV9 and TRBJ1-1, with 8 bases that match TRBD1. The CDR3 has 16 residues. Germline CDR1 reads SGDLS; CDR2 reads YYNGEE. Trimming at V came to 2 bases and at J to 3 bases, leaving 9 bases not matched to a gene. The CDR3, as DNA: TGTGCCAGCAGCGTTCTACAGGGGGTTAGGGACACTGAAGCTTTCTTT. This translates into CASSVLQGVRDTEAFF. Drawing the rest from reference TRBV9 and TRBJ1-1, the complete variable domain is DSGVTQTPKHLITATGQRVTLRCSPRSGDLSVYWYQQSLDQGLQFLIQYYNGEERAKGNILERFSAQQFPDLHSELNLSSLELGDSALYFCASSVLQGVRDTEAFFGQGTRLTVV.

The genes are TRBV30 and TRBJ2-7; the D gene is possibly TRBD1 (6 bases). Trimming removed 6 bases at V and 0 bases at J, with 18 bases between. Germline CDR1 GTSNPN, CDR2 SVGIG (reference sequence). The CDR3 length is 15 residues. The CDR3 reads CACLFGQTSSYEQYF. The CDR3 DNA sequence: TGTGCCTGCCTTTTTGGACAGACAAGCTCCTACGAGCAGTACTTC. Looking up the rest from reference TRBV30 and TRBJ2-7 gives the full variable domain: SQTIHQWPATLVQPVGSPLSLECTVEGTSNPNLYWYRQAAGRGLQLLFYSVGIGQISSEVPQNLSASRPQDRQFILSSKKLLLSDSGFYLCACLFGQTSSYEQYFGPGTRLTVT.

The CDR3 DNA is TGTGCCAGCAGGAGCACAGGGGCCCGTAATTCACCCCTCCACTTT. Translation: CASRSTGARNSPLHF. This chain connects TRBV2 to TRBJ1-6, with 7 bases that match TRBD1. Germline assignment: CDR1 SNHLY and CDR2 FYNNEI. CDR3 length equals 15 residues. V lost 6 bases and J lost 6; bases outside the gene matches: 8.

CDR3 loop: CASSLQGRLGYGYTF. CDR3 nucleotides: TGTGCCAGCAGCTTGCAGGGGCGGCTCGGCTATGGCTACACCTTC. J is TRBJ1-2 and V is TRBV5-4, with D perhaps matching TRBD1 (6 bases). V was trimmed by 1 base and J by 4 bases, leaving 14 bases between them. The CDR3 is 15 amino acids. From germline, CDR1 is SGHNT and CDR2 YYREEE (reference sequence).

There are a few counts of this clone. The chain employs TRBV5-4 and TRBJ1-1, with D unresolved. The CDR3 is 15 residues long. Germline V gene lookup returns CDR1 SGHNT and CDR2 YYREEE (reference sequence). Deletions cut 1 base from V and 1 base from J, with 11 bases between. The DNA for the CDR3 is TGTGCCAGCAGCTTGTTGCAGGAACGGAACACTGAAGCTTTCTTT. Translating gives CASSLLQERNTEAFF.

CDR3 nucleotides: TGTGCCAGCAGCCCCGGGACAGGGGGCACAGATACGCAGTATTTT. Amino acid sequence: CASSPGTGGTDTQYF. The genes are TRBV7-9 and TRBJ2-3, with 10 bases fitting TRBD1. Looked up from germline, CDR1 is SEHNR and CDR2 is FQNEAQ (reference sequence). Losses at the gene ends were 5 bases for V and 1 base for J; bases not matched to a gene: 3. This CDR3 region has 15 residues. The full variable domain, rest sourced from reference TRBV7-9 and TRBJ2-3, is DTGVSQNPRHKITKRGQNVTFRCDPISEHNRLYWYRQTLGQGPEFLTYFQNEAQLEKSRLLSDRFSAERPKGSFSTLEIQRTEQGDSAMYLCASSPGTGGTDTQYFGPGTRLTVL.

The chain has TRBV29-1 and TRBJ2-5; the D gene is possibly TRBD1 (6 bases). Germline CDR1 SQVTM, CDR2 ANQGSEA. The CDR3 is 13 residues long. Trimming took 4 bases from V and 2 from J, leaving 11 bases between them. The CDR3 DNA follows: TGCAGCGTTGGGGGGCAGATGCAAGAGACCCAGTACTTC. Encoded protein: CSVGGQMQETQYF. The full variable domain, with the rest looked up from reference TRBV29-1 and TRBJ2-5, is SAVISQKPSRDICQRGTSLTIQCQVDSQVTMMFWYRQQPGQSLTLIATANQGSEATYESGFVIDKFPISRPNLTFSTLTVSNMSPEDSSIYLCSVGGQMQETQYFGPGTRLLVL.

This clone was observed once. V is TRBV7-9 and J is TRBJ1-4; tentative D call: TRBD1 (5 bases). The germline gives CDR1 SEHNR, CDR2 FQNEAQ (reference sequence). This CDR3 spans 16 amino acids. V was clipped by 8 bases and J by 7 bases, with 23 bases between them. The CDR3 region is CASGGPSSRLGEKLFF. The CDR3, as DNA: TGTGCCAGCGGGGGACCCTCTTCCAGGCTTGGTGAAAAACTGTTTTTT.

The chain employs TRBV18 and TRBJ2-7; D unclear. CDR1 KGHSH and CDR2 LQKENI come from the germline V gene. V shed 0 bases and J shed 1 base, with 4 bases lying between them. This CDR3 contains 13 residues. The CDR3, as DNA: TGTGCCAGCTCACCACCTGATTCCTACGAGCAGTACTTC. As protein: CASSPPDSYEQYF.

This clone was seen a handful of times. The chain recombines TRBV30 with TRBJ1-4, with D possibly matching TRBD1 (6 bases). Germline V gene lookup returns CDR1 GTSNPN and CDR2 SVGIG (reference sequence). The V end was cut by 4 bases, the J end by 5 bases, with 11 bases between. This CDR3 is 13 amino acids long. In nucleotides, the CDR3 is TGTGCCTGGATGGGGCAGGGGAATGAAAAACTGTTTTTT. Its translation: CAWMGQGNEKLFF.

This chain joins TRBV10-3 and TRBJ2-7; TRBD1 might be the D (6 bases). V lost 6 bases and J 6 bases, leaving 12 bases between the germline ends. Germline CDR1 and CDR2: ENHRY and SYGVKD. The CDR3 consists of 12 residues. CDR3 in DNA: TGTGCCATCAGCCGAGGGGGACGCGAGCAGTACTTC. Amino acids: CAISRGGREQYF.

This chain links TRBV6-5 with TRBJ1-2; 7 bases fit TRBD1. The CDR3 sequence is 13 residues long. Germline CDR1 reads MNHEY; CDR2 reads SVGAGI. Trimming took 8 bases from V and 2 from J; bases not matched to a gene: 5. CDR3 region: CASAGTANYGYTF. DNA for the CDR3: TGTGCCAGCGCCGGGACAGCCAACTATGGCTACACCTTC.

CDR3 loop: CASSLSKGQISYEQYF. For the CDR3, the DNA is TGTGCCAGCAGTTTATCCAAGGGCCAAATCTCCTACGAGCAGTACTTC. The genes are TRBV27 and TRBJ2-7, with no clear D. Germline lookup yields CDR1 MNHEY and CDR2 SMNVEV (reference sequence). This CDR3 spans 16 amino acids. V was cut by 0 bases and J by 0 bases, with 12 bases left in between.